What follows are 21 T cell receptor beta chains derived from one specimen sequenced in a study of blood T cell repertoires in COVID-19. Some clones are missing from TCRdb's copy, which holds only in-frame ones; the method was immunoSEQ multiplex PCR. The repertoire consists of about half a million clones, with 80% to 90% occurring once and the leading ten covering more than 3%. The sequenced material came from peripheral blood. Receptors originate from a human donor in a cohort sampled during active COVID-19.

The chain is built from TRBV29-1 and TRBJ1-1, with 9 nucleotides matching TRBD1. This CDR3 comprises 14 residues. The V segment lost 1 base and the J segment 3 bases; nucleotides outside the gene matches: 3. CDR1 is SQVTM and CDR2 is ANQGSEA in the germline V gene. CDR3 in DNA: TGCAGCGTTGAAGGCCGGACAGGGGACACTGAAGCTTTCTTT. Translation: CSVEGRTGDTEAFF.

The sample holds a few counts of this clone. This chain connects TRBV30 to TRBJ1-1; D is perhaps TRBD1 (5 bases). V was cut by 2 bases and J by 1 base, with 11 bases left in between. The germline V gene encodes CDR1 GTSNPN and CDR2 SVGIG (reference sequence). The CDR3 totals 14 residues. The CDR3 spells CAWSKGLQNTEAFF. As DNA, the CDR3 is TGTGCCTGGAGTAAGGGGTTACAGAACACTGAAGCTTTCTTT.

The rearrangement joins TRBV7-2 to TRBJ2-1, with D perhaps TRBD1 (5 bases). The V end lost 5 bases, the J end lost 8 bases, and 16 bases lay between the germline ends. Germline lookup yields CDR1 SGHTA and CDR2 FQGNSA. The CDR3 length is 14 residues. This chain's CDR3 is CASSRQQGEDEQFF. DNA for the CDR3: TGTGCCAGCAGCCGCCAGCAGGGTGAGGATGAGCAGTTCTTC.

This chain uses TRBV6-5 with TRBJ1-1, with 7 nucleotides matching TRBD1. The ends lost 4 bases at V and 11 bases at J; junction bases unmatched: 16. This CDR3 is built from 15 residues. Germline loops: CDR1 MNHEY, CDR2 SVGAGI. Here the CDR3 reads CASSFLIGTVRGAFF. CDR3 nucleotide sequence: TGTGCCAGCAGTTTCCTTATCGGGACAGTCAGGGGGGCTTTCTTT.

The chain carries TRBV18 and TRBJ2-7, with 7 bases lining up with TRBD1. This CDR3 region has 16 residues. Looked up from germline, CDR1 is KGHSH and CDR2 is LQKENI. The ends lost 2 bases at V and 0 bases at J; junction bases unmatched: 7. CDR3 residues: CASSPGTRQGSYEQYF. The CDR3 nucleotides read TGTGCCAGCTCACCAGGAACCCGACAGGGCTCCTACGAGCAGTACTTC.

CDR3 region: CASSQNTGSTYEQYF. The CDR3 nucleotides are TGCGCCAGCAGCCAAAATACAGGGAGCACCTACGAGCAGTACTTC. V and J are TRBV5-1 and TRBJ2-7; D might be TRBD1 (6 bases). The CDR3 is made up of 15 amino acids. The V end lost 4 bases, the J end lost 2 bases, and 16 bases lay between the germline ends. In germline, CDR1 is SGHRS, CDR2 YFSETQ.

This clone occurred a few times. This chain connects TRBV29-1 to TRBJ2-7; 9 bases line up with TRBD1. Losses at the gene ends were 4 bases for V and 1 base for J; bases not matched to a gene: 5. Germline assignment: CDR1 SQVTM and CDR2 ANQGSEA. The CDR3 sequence is 14 residues long. The CDR3 DNA sequence: TGCAGCGTTGCCCGGGGACAGGGATCCTACGAGCAGTACTTC. Protein product: CSVARGQGSYEQYF.

In DNA, the CDR3 is TGTGCCAGCAGCTTCCGACTAGCGGGAAGGGATGTAGGAGAGACCCAGTACTTC. This translates into CASSFRLAGRDVGETQYF. This rearrangement joins TRBV5-4 to TRBJ2-5, with 11 bases fitting TRBD2. The germline gives CDR1 SGHNT, CDR2 YYREEE (reference sequence). The junction had 13 bases not matched to a gene; V was cut back by 2 bases and J by 4 bases. The CDR3 has 18 amino acids.

Points on this clone: The junction departs from germline at one end; a sequencing error may be responsible. V gene TRBV7-7 combines with J gene TRBJ1-5; unclear D gene. CDR1 and CDR2 from the germline V gene are SSHAT and FNYEAQ (reference sequence). The CDR3 consists of 17 residues. CDR3 sequence (DNA): TGTGCTAGCACCCTCCTGCTAGGAGGGCGTTCGGATCAGCCCCAGCATTTT. Translated: CASTLLLGGRSDQPQHF.

The J gene is TRBJ2-3, the V gene TRBV24-1, with a possible D match to TRBD1 (6 bases). Trimming cost V 6 bases and J 3 bases, with 9 bases left between them. CDR1 and CDR2 from the germline V gene are KGHDR and SFDVKD. This CDR3 spans 13 amino acids. The chain's CDR3 is CATSTGWTDTQYF. The CDR3 region has the DNA TGTGCCACCAGTACAGGGTGGACAGATACGCAGTATTTT.

This rearrangement joins TRBV6-4 to TRBJ1-1, with D possibly TRBD1 on 5 matching bases. CDR1 and CDR2 from the germline V gene are MRHNA and SNTAGT. This CDR3 comprises 16 residues. The V end was cut by 3 bases, the J end by 0 bases, with 14 bases between. The CDR3 loop is CASSESPAGMNTEAFF. The CDR3 DNA is TGTGCCAGCAGTGAGTCCCCGGCAGGGATGAACACTGAAGCTTTCTTT.

The gene calls are TRBV9 and TRBJ2-7, with a possible D match to TRBD2 (6 bases). This CDR3 is 13 amino acids long. Germline V lookup: CDR1 SGDLS, CDR2 YYNGEE. The ends were cut back, 4 bases at V and 3 bases at J, with 11 bases in the middle. The CDR3 protein is CASSTTGGYEQYF. The DNA of the CDR3 is TGTGCCAGCAGCACTACCGGGGGCTACGAGCAGTACTTC.

The genes are TRBV28 and TRBJ1-1, with D hard to call. Germline V gives CDR1 MDHEN, CDR2 SYDVKM. CDR3 length: 14 residues. Trimming took off 5 bases at V and 2 bases at J, with 12 bases between the two ends. The chain's CDR3 is CASSRHAPNTEAFF. CDR3 DNA: TGTGCCAGCAGTCGACACGCTCCTAACACTGAAGCTTTCTTT.

The chain carries TRBV5-1 and TRBJ2-5; TRBD2 aligns across 8 bases. V shed 1 base and J 2 bases; nucleotides not matched to a gene: 7. Germline lookup yields CDR1 SGHRS and CDR2 YFSETQ. The CDR3 is 16 residues long. The CDR3 DNA is TGCGCCAGCAGCTTGTCCCCGGGAGGGATACAAGAGACCCAGTACTTC. As protein: CASSLSPGGIQETQYF.

This chain connects TRBV25-1 to TRBJ1-1, with TRBD1 matching 10 bases. Germline V gene data show CDR1 as MGHDK and CDR2 as SYGVNS. The CDR3 consists of 15 residues. After removal of 7 bases from V and 4 bases from J, the junction contained 9 bases not matched to a gene. The CDR3 loop reads CASNPGQGFGTEAFF. The CDR3, as DNA: TGTGCCAGCAACCCGGGACAGGGGTTTGGCACTGAAGCTTTCTTT.

This clone was counted between two and nine times. The chain has TRBV19 and TRBJ1-1; no reliable D call. Germline CDR1 reads LNHDA; CDR2 reads SQIVND (reference sequence). The CDR3 runs 9 residues. Trimming removed 7 bases at V and 7 bases at J, with 4 bases between. The CDR3 coding sequence is TGTGCCAGTATACTTGAAGCTTTCTTT. Protein sequence: CASILEAFF.

In DNA form, the CDR3 reads TGTGCCAGTAGTAGGCCCGGGACAGGGGGCTCCTACAATGAGCAGTTCTTC. It translates to CASSRPGTGGSYNEQFF. This chain uses TRBV19 with TRBJ2-1; TRBD1 matches 11 bases. The CDR3 sequence is 17 residues long. Germline CDR1 LNHDA, CDR2 SQIVND (reference sequence). Germline trimming cut 4 bases from V and 0 bases from J; bases unmatched to any gene: 5.

The V call is TRBV5-1, the J call TRBJ2-5; 12 nucleotides line up with TRBD2. CDR1 SGHRS and CDR2 YFSETQ come from the germline V gene. V dropped 0 bases and J dropped 3; count of bases not matched to a gene: 3. CDR3 length equals 16 residues. This CDR3 is CASSLAPSGREETQYF. The DNA of the CDR3 is TGCGCCAGCAGCTTGGCCCCTAGCGGGAGGGAAGAGACCCAGTACTTC.

The chain has TRBV3-1 (or the pseudogene TRBV3-2) and TRBJ1-5; 7 nucleotides align to TRBD1. V lost 1 base, J lost 6 bases, and 9 bases stayed unmatched. This CDR3 is 16 amino acids long. Germline V gene lookup returns CDR1 LGHDT and CDR2 YNNKEL (reference sequence). The CDR3 nucleotides are TGTGCCAGCAGCCAAGCTACAGGGGTCGAAAGTCAGCCCCAGCATTTT. It codes for CASSQATGVESQPQHF.

V and J are TRBV2 and TRBJ1-4; D is ambiguous. Germline V gives CDR1 SNHLY, CDR2 FYNNEI. V lost 7 bases to trimming and J lost 8 bases, with 17 bases between them. This CDR3 contains 14 residues. The CDR3 bases are TGTGCCAGCAAGATGGGCACGGTACGGGAAAAACTGTTTTTT. This translates into CASKMGTVREKLFF.

The chain has TRBV12-3 or TRBV12-4 and TRBJ2-5; no clear D gene. V was cut by 8 bases and J by 0 bases, with 10 bases left in between. This CDR3 region has 13 residues. The CDR3 bases are TGTGCCAGCCGCGATGAGTACCAAGAGACCCAGTACTTC. Translation: CASRDEYQETQYF.